These T cell receptor beta chains were read from a single sample in a study of cytomegalovirus exposure and HLA in healthy donors. Method: immunoSEQ multiplex PCR; TCRdb's copy keeps in-frame clones and lacks some. The repertoire consists of about 85,000 clones, with 67% occurring once and the leading ten covering roughly 2.2%. The specimen was PBMCs. These receptors all come from a man aged 25-45 years in good health and CMV-seronegative. CDR3s include the opening cysteine and the closing phenylalanine or tryptophan. A D gene is named only where the DNA matches it firmly. Size tells how often a clone was seen (once, few, many) or the class of an expanded clone, and some rows leave it out.

J: TRBJ1-1
D: TRBD1
size: few
V: TRBV14
DNA: TGTGCCAGCAGCCAACAACAGGGGGCTGAAGCTTTCTTT
CDR3: CASSQQQGAEAFF

J: TRBJ2-4
D: .
size: .
V: TRBV9
DNA: TGTGCCAGCAGCGTAGCCCTCCTGAACATTCAGTACTTC
CDR3: CASSVALLNIQYF

J: TRBJ1-2
D: .
size: .
V: TRBV4-3
DNA: TGCGCCAGCAGCCAAGGACCCTTGGAGGGCTACACCTTC
CDR3: CASSQGPLEGYTF

J: TRBJ2-1
D: .
size: .
V: TRBV27
DNA: TGTGCCAGCAGTTATCAGCAGATGAGGAACGATGAGCAGTTCTTC
CDR3: CASSYQQMRNDEQFF

J: TRBJ1-2
D: .
size: .
V: TRBV2
DNA: TGTGCCAGCAGTGAAGCTCCTCAAGCACGAGGCTACACCTTC
CDR3: CASSEAPQARGYTF

J: TRBJ1-1
D: .
size: .
V: TRBV7-6
DNA: TGTGCCAGCGGAAATGGACAGCTGAACACTGAAGCTTTCTTT
CDR3: CASGNGQLNTEAFF

J: TRBJ2-2
D: .
size: few
V: TRBV14
DNA: TGTGCCAGCAGTAGACAGAACACCGGGGAGCTGTTTTTT
CDR3: CASSRQNTGELFF

J: TRBJ1-5
D: .
size: .
V: TRBV27
DNA: TGTGCCAGCAGCTCGGACAGCCTGGGCAATCAGCCCCAGCATTTT
CDR3: CASSSDSLGNQPQHF

J: TRBJ1-2
D: TRBD1
size: .
V: TRBV19
DNA: TGTGCCAGTAGTACCCCCGGGACAGGGGCGATAAACTATGGCTACACCTTC
CDR3: CASSTPGTGAINYGYTF

J: TRBJ1-5
D: .
size: .
V: TRBV18
DNA: TGTGCCAGCTCCGGCCCCGAAGAGGCCCAGCATTTT
CDR3: CASSGPEEAQHF

J: TRBJ2-7
D: .
size: .
V: TRBV5-6
DNA: TGTGCCAGCAGCCATCGGTCGGGGTCCACGACTGGGGAGCAGTACTTC
CDR3: CASSHRSGSTTGEQYF

J: TRBJ2-5
D: .
size: .
V: TRBV11-1
DNA: TGTGCCAGCAGCCAAATGGAGACCCAGTACTTC
CDR3: CASSQMETQYF

J: TRBJ1-1
D: .
size: .
V: TRBV7-6
DNA: TGTGCCAGCAGCTTACGATCGGGTGATAACACTGAAGCTTTCTTT
CDR3: CASSLRSGDNTEAFF

J: TRBJ1-5
D: TRBD1
size: .
V: TRBV4-1
DNA: TGCGCCAGCAGCCAAGAGGGCCAGGGGGTTCAGCCCCAGCATTTT
CDR3: CASSQEGQGVQPQHF

J: TRBJ1-2
D: .
size: .
V: TRBV5-1
DNA: TGCGCCAGCAGCGCTACTCAAGGGGCGGGGGGCTACACCTTC
CDR3: CASSATQGAGGYTF

J: TRBJ2-7
D: TRBD1
size: few
V: TRBV7-9
DNA: TGTGCCAGCAGCTACGGACAGGGGGCCAACTACGAGCAGTACTTC
CDR3: CASSYGQGANYEQYF

J: TRBJ1-3
D: TRBD1
size: .
V: TRBV5-4
DNA: TGTGCCATGGGGACAGGGCCTGGAAACACCATATATTTT
CDR3: CAMGTGPGNTIYF

J: TRBJ2-3
D: .
size: once
V: TRBV7-9
DNA: TGTGCCAGCAGGGGGGCGGCTAGTGGCACAGATACGCAGTATTTT
CDR3: CASRGAASGTDTQYF

J: TRBJ2-3
D: .
size: .
V: TRBV7-9
DNA: TGTGCCAGCAGCTTATCAGGGGACAACACAGATACGCAGTATTTT
CDR3: CASSLSGDNTDTQYF

J: TRBJ2-7
D: .
size: once
V: TRBV6-1
DNA: TGTGCCAGCAGTTTTAGCTACGAGCAGTACTTC
CDR3: CASSFSYEQYF

J: TRBJ1-6
D: TRBD1
size: .
V: TRBV4-1
DNA: TGCGCCAGCAGCCAAGCCCCAGGGGGTCCACCCCTCCACTTT
CDR3: CASSQAPGGPPLHF

J: TRBJ2-1
D: TRBD1
size: .
V: TRBV25-1
DNA: TGTGCCAGCAGTGAGGGACAGGGGCCTTACAATGAGCAGTTCTTC
CDR3: CASSEGQGPYNEQFF

J: TRBJ2-2
D: .
size: .
V: TRBV2
DNA: TGTGCCAGCAGCGTTGACAGACCCGGGGAGCTGTTTTTT
CDR3: CASSVDRPGELFF

J: TRBJ2-7
D: TRBD2
size: .
V: TRBV5-6
DNA: TGTGCCAGCAGCTGGGGGGGCTCCTACGAGCAGTACTTC
CDR3: CASSWGGSYEQYF

J: TRBJ1-2
D: .
size: .
V: TRBV6-5
DNA: TGTGCCAGCAGCAAAAGCGGGCGCAACTATGGCTACACCTTC
CDR3: CASSKSGRNYGYTF